This TCR beta chain is drawn from a study of OX40 agonist ivuxolimab in advanced cancers. Regarding the study as a whole: Doses of 0.1 to 3.0 mg/kg were accompanied by clonal expansion of CD4+ and CD8+ blood T cells by week 6.

This clone occurred once. Its target is unknown. CDR3 size: 14 residues. Germline values: CDR1 SGHTA, CDR2 FQGNSA. Trimming cost V 1 base and J 8 bases, with 14 bases left between them. Generated by immunoSEQ multiplex PCR, the TCRdb table keeps only in-frame clones and is missing some. The data contain 60,000 or so clones, roughly 88% of them singletons. Sequencing was performed on CD4+ or CD8+ T cells sorted from blood, taken in a trial of the OX40 agonist ivuxolimab. This receptor was identified in an adult with an advanced solid tumor such as melanoma, head and neck, liver or kidney cancer. This chain connects TRBV7-2 to TRBJ1-2, with D maybe TRBD1 (5 bases). The DNA for the CDR3 is TGTGCCAGCAGCTTAGAGGGGACCCTTGGGGGCTACACCTTC. This translates into CASSLEGTLGGYTF. The whole variable domain, filled in from reference TRBV7-2 and TRBJ1-2, reads GAGVSQSPSNKVTEKGKDVELRCDPISGHTALYWYRQSLGQGLEFLIYFQGNSAPDKSGLPSDRFSAERTGGSVSTLTIQRTQQEDSAVYLCASSLEGTLGGYTFGSGTRLTVV.